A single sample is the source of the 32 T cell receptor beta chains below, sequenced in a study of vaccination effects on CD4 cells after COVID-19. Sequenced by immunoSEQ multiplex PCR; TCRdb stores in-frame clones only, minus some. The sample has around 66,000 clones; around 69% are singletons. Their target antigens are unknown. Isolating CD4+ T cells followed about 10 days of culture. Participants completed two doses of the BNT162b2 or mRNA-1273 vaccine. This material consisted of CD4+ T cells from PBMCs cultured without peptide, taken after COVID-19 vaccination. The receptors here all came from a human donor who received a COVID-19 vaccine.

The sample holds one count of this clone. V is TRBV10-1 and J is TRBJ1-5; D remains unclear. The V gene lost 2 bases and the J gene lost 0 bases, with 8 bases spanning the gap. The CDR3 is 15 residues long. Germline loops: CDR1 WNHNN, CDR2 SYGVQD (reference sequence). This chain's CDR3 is CASSEKEYSNQPQHF. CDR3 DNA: TGCGCCAGCAGTGAGAAGGAATATAGCAATCAGCCCCAGCATTTT.

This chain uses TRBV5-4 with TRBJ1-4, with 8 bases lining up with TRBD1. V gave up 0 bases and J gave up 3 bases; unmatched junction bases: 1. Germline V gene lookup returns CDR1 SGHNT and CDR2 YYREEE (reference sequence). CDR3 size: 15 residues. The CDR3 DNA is TGTGCCAGCAGCTTGGACAGGGGGGCTAATGAAAAACTGTTTTTT. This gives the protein CASSLDRGANEKLFF.

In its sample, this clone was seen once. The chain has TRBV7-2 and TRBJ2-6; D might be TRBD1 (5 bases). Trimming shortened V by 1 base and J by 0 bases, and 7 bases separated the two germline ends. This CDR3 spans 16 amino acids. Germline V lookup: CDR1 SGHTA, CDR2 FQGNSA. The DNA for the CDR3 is TGTGCCAGCAGCTTAGGGGGCACCTCTGGGGCCAACGTCCTGACTTTC. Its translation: CASSLGGTSGANVLTF.

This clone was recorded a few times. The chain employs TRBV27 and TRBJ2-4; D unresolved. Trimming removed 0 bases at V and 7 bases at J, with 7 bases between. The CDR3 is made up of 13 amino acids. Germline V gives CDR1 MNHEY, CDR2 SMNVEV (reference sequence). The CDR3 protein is CASSLSFGNIQYF. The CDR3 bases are TGTGCCAGCAGTTTATCGTTCGGGAACATTCAGTACTTC.

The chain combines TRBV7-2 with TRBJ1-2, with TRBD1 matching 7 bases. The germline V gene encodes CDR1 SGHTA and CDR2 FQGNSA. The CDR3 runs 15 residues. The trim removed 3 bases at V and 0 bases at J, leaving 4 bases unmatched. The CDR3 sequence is CASSLVTGTNYGYTF. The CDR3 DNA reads TGTGCCAGCAGCTTGGTGACAGGGACTAACTATGGCTACACCTTC.

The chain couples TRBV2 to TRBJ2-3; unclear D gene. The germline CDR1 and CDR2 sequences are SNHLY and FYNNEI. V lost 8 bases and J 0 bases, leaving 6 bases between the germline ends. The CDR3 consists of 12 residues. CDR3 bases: TGTGCCAGCCGATTTAGCACAGATACGCAGTATTTT. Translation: CASRFSTDTQYF.

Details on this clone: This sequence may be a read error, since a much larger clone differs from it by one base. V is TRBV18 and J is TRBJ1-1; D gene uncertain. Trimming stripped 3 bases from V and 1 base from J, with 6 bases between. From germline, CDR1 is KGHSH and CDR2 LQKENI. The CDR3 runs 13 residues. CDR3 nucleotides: TGTGCCAGCTCACCGACACGGAACACTGAAGCTTTCTTT. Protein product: CASSPTRNTEAFF.

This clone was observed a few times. CDR3 sequence: CASIGNTEAFF. CDR3 nucleotides: TGTGCCAGCATAGGAAACACTGAAGCTTTCTTT. This chain connects TRBV6-6 to TRBJ1-1, with D uncertain. Trimming took 7 bases from V and 2 from J, leaving 5 bases between them. This CDR3 spans 11 amino acids. Per germline, CDR1 MNHNY and CDR2 SVGAGI (reference sequence).

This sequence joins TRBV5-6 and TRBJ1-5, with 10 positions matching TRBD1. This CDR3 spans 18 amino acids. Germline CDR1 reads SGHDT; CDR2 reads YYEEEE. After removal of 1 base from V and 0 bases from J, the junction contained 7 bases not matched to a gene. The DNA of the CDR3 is TGTGCCAGCAGCTTGAGGACAGGGGGACGAAATAGCAATCAGCCCCAGCATTTT. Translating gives CASSLRTGGRNSNQPQHF. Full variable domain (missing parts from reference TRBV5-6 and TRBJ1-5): DAGVTQSPTHLIKTRGQQVTLRCSPKSGHDTVSWYQQALGQGPQFIFQYYEEEERQRGNFPDRFSGHQFPNYSSELNVNALLLGDSALYLCASSLRTGGRNSNQPQHFGDGTRLSIL.

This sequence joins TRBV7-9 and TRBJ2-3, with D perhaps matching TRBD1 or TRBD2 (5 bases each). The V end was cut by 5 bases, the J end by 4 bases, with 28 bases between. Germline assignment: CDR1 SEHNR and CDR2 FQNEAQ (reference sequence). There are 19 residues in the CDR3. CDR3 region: CASSPRIRDAGSSPDTQYF. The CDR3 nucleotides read TGTGCCAGCAGCCCCAGGATCCGGGACGCAGGTTCAAGTCCAGATACGCAGTATTTT.

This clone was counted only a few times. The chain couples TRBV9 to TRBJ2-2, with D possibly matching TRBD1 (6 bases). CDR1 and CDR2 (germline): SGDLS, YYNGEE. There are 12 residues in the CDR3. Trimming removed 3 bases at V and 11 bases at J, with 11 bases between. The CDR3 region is CASSAQGFELFF. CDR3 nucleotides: TGTGCCAGCAGCGCACAGGGCTTTGAGCTGTTTTTT.

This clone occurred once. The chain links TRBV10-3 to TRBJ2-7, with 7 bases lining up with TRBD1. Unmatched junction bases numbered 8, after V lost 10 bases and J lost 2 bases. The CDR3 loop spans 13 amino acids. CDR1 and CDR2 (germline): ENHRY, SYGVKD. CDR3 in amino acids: CATRQGVTYEQYV. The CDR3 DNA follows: TGTGCCACGAGACAGGGAGTTACCTACGAGCAGTACGTC.

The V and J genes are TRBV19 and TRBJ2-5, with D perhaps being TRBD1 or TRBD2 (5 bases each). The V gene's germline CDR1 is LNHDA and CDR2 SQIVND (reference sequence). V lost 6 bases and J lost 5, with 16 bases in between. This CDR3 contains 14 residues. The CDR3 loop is CASSPAGAGETQYF. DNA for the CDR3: TGTGCCAGTAGCCCCGCCGGGGCCGGGGAGACCCAGTACTTC.

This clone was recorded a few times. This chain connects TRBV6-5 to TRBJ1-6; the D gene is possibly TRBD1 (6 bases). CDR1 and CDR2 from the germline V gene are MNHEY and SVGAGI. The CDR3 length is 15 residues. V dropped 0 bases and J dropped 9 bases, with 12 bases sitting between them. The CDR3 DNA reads TGTGCCAGCAGTTACTCGCCAGGGGACGCTTCACCCCTCCACTTT. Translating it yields CASSYSPGDASPLHF.

For the CDR3, the DNA is TGTGCCAGCAGCTTGGTTGGGCCGAACACCGGGGAGCTGTTTTTT. Translation gives CASSLVGPNTGELFF. The chain combines TRBV5-6 with TRBJ2-2; D ambiguous. This CDR3 has 15 residues. CDR1 is SGHDT, CDR2 YYEEEE, per germline. Trimming left V 0 bases short and J 0 bases short, with 6 bases between.

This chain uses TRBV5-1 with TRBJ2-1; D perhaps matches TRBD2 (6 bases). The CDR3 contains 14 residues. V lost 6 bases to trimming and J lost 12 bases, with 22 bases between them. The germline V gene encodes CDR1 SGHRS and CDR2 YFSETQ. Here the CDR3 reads CASTSLGGDPGQFF. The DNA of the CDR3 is TGCGCCAGCACCAGTCTGGGGGGAGACCCAGGGCAGTTCTTC.

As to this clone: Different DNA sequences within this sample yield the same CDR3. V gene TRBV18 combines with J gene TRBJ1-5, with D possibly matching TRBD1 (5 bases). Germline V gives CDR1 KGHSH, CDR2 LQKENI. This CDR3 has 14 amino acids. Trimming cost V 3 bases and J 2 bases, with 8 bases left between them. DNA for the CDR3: TGTGCCAGCTCACCCGGGGGGGGCAATCAGCCCCAGCATTTT. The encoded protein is CASSPGGGNQPQHF.

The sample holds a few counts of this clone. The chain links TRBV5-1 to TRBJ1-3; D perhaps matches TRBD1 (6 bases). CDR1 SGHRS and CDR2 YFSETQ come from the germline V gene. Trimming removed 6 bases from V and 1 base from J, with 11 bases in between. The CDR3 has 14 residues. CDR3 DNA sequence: TGCGCCAGCACCGATCAGGGGTCTGGAAACACCATATATTTT. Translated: CASTDQGSGNTIYF.

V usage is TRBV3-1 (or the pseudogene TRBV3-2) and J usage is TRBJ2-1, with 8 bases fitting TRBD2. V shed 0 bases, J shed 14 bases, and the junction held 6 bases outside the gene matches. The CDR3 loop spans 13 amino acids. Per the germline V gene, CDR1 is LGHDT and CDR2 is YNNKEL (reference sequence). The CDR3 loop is CASSQDLGGVKFF. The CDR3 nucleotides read TGTGCCAGCAGCCAAGATCTCGGGGGGGTAAAGTTCTTC.

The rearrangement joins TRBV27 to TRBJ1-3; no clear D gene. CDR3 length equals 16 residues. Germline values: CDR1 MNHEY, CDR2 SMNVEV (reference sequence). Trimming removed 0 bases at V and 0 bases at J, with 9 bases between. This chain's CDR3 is CASSLSFRGSGNTIYF. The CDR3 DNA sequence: TGTGCCAGCAGTTTATCCTTTCGGGGCTCTGGAAACACCATATATTTT.

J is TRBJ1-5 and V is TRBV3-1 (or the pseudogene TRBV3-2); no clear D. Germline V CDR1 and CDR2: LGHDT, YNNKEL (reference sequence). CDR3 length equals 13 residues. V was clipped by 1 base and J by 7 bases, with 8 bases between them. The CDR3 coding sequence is TGTGCCAGCAGCCAAGGGGCGTGGCAGCCCCAGCATTTT. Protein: CASSQGAWQPQHF.

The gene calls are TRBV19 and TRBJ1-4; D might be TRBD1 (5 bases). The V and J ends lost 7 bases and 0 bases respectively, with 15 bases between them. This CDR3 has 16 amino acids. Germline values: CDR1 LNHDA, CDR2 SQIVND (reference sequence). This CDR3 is CASNDPRGATNEKLFF. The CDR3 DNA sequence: TGTGCCAGTAATGATCCGCGGGGGGCAACTAATGAAAAACTGTTTTTT.

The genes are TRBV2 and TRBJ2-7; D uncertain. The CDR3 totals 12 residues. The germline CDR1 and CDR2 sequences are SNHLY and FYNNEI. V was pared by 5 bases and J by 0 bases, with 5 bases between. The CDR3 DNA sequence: TGTGCCAGCAGTACAGACTCCTACGAGCAGTACGTC. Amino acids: CASSTDSYEQYV.

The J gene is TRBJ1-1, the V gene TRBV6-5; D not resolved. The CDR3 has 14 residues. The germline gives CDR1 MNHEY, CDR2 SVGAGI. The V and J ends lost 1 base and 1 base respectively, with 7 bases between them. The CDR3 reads CASSYLGTNTEAFF. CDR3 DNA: TGTGCCAGCAGTTACTTGGGTACGAACACTGAAGCTTTCTTT.

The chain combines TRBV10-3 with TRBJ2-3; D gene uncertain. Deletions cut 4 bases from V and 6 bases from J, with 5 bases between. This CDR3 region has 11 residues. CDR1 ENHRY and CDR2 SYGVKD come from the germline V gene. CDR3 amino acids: CAISAADTQYF. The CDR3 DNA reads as TGTGCCATCAGTGCGGCCGATACGCAGTATTTT.

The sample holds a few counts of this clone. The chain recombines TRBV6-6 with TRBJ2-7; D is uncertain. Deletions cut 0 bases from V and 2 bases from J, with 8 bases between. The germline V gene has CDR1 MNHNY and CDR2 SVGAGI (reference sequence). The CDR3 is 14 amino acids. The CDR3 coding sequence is TGTGCCAGCAGTTACTCACCAGGACCCTACGAGCAGTACGTC. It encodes CASSYSPGPYEQYV.

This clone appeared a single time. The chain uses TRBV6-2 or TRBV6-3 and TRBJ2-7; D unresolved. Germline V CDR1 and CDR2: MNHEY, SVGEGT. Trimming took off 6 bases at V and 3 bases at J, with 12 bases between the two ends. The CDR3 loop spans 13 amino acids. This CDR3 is CASSPDPHYEQYV. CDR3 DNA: TGTGCCAGCAGCCCTGACCCCCACTACGAGCAGTACGTC.

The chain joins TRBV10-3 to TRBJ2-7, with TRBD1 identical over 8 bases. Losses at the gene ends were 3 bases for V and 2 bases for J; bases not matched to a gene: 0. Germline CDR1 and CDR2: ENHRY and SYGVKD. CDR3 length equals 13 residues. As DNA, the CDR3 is TGTGCCATCAGTGAACAGGGGGCCTACGAGCAGTACGTC. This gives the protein CAISEQGAYEQYV.

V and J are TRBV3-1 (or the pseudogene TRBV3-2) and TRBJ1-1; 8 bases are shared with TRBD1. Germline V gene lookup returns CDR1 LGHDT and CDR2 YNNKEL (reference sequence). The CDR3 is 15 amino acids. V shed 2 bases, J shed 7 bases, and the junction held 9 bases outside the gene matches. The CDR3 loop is CASSQPQGGVVEAFF. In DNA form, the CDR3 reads TGTGCCAGCAGCCAACCACAGGGGGGAGTGGTTGAAGCTTTCTTT.

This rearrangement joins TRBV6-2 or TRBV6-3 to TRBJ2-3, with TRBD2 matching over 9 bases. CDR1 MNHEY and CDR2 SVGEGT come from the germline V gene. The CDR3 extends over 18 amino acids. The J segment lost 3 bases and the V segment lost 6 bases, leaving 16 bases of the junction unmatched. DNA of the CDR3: TGTGCCAGCAGCCAGCATATTAGCGGGGGCCCAGGGACAGATACGCAGTATTTT. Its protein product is CASSQHISGGPGTDTQYF.

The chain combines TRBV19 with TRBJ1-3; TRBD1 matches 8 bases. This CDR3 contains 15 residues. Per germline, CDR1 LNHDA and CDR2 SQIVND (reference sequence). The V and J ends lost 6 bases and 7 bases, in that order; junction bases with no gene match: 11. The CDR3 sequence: CASSRGGTGRNTIYF. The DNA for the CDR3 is TGTGCCAGTAGCAGGGGGGGGACAGGCCGGAACACCATATATTTT.

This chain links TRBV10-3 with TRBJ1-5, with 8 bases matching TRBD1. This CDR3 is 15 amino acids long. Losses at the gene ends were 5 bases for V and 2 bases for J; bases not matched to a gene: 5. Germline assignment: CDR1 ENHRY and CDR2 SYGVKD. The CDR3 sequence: CAISPTGVGNQPQHF. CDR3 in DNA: TGTGCCATCAGTCCGACAGGGGTGGGCAATCAGCCCCAGCATTTT.